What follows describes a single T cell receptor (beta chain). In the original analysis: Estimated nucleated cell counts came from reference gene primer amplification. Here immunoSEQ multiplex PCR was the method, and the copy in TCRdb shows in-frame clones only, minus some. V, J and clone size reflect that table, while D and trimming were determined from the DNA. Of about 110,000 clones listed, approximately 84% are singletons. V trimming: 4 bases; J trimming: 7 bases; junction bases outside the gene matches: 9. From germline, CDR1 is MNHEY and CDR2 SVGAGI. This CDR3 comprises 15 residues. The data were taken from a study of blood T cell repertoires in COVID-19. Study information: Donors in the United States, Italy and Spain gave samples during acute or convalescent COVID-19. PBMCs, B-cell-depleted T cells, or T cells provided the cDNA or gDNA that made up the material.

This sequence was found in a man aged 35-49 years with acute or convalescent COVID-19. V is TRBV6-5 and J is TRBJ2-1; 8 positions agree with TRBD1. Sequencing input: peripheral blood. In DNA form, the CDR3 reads TGTGCCAGCAGTTCATTTTACACAGGGGGGAATGAGCAGTTCTTC. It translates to CASSSFYTGGNEQFF.